This T cell receptor beta chain was sequenced for a study of CD8 T cells in ankylosing spondylitis. TCRdb itself ran the 5' RACE reads through MiXCR, one entry per CDR3 protein. The sample lists 150,000 to 200,000 distinct CDR3 sequences, under 35% occurring once. The V and J ends lost 0 bases and 4 bases, in that order; junction bases with no gene match: 15. Germline CDR1 and CDR2: DFQATT and SNEGSKA (reference sequence). The CDR3 covers 19 residues. With regard to this clonotype: A read error is likely, as this CDR3 ends without the conserved phenylalanine or tryptophan.

This clonotype was sampled from a male donor with ankylosing spondylitis. Sequences were obtained from synovial fluid, either unsorted or a sorted T cell fraction (not recorded which). This sequence joins TRBV20-1 and TRBJ2-5; 12 bases are a match to TRBD2. This CDR3 reads CSARDTSRASGRAGETQYL. The CDR3 bases are TGCAGTGCTAGAGATACCTCCCGGGCTAGCGGGAGGGCCGGAGAGACCCAGTACCTC.